These 21 T cell receptor beta chains share one sample of origin, sequenced in a study of blood T cell repertoires in COVID-19. Assay: immunoSEQ multiplex PCR; the TCRdb copy retains only in-frame clones and omits some. The table shows 200,000 to 250,000 clones, with about 86% occurring only once. Specimen: peripheral blood. The receptors were sampled from a man between 50 and 59 years old with active or convalescent COVID-19.

This clone showed up just a few times. V and J are TRBV3-1 (or the pseudogene TRBV3-2) and TRBJ2-5; 8 bases agree with TRBD2. The junction had 5 bases not matched to a gene; V was cut back by 1 base and J by 4 bases. The CDR3 runs 15 residues. The V gene's germline CDR1 is LGHDT and CDR2 YNNKEL (reference sequence). The CDR3 nucleotides read TGTGCCAGCAGCCAAGTAAGCAGCGGGAGAGAGACCCAGTACTTC. It codes for CASSQVSSGRETQYF.

The chain has TRBV11-2 and TRBJ1-4; D is ambiguous. The CDR3 has 15 amino acids. Trimming took 5 bases from V and 4 from J, leaving 14 bases between them. CDR1 is SGHAT and CDR2 is FQNNGV in the germline V gene. The CDR3 DNA follows: TGTGCCAGCAGCCGCACCCCCGAGGGTAATGAAAAACTGTTTTTT. Translating gives CASSRTPEGNEKLFF.

This chain connects TRBV6-5 to TRBJ2-3, with 8 bases identical to TRBD2. J lost 3 bases, V lost 4 bases, and 6 bases had no gene match. Germline CDR1 reads MNHEY; CDR2 reads SVGAGI. CDR3 length equals 15 residues. The CDR3: CASSSAGTRTDTQYF. In nucleotides, the CDR3 is TGTGCCAGCAGTTCTGCCGGGACTAGGACAGATACGCAGTATTTT.

The chain carries TRBV20-1 and TRBJ1-2; D remains ambiguous. This CDR3 comprises 11 residues. The V end lost 5 bases, the J end lost 3 bases, and 7 bases lay between the germline ends. Germline CDR1 and CDR2: DFQATT and SNEGSKA (reference sequence). Written as DNA, the CDR3 is TGCAGTGCTCCCGCGGACTATGGCTACACCTTC. Translating gives CSAPADYGYTF.

The chain joins TRBV10-3 to TRBJ1-1, with D possibly matching TRBD1 (6 bases). The germline V and J ends were trimmed by 8 bases and 1 base, with 8 bases remaining between them. The CDR3 contains 12 residues. The germline V gene has CDR1 ENHRY and CDR2 SYGVKD. CDR3 DNA: TGTGCCATCGGGACACCGAACACTGAAGCTTTCTTT. It specifies CAIGTPNTEAFF.

V and J are TRBV12-3 or TRBV12-4 and TRBJ1-2; tentative D call: TRBD1 (5 bases). The CDR3 length is 13 residues. V shed 2 bases and J shed 5 bases, with 9 bases lying between them. The CDR3 coding sequence is TGTGCCAGCAGTTTAACCAGGGTATATGGCTACACCTTC. Its protein product is CASSLTRVYGYTF.

V and J are TRBV27 and TRBJ1-6; D might be TRBD1 (6 bases). The CDR3 contains 13 residues. CDR1 and CDR2 from the germline V gene are MNHEY and SMNVEV (reference sequence). V was cut by 5 bases and J by 7 bases, with 9 bases left in between. CDR3 in amino acids: CASSDRWNSPLHF. CDR3 coding DNA: TGTGCCAGCAGTGACAGGTGGAATTCACCCCTCCACTTT.

This chain connects TRBV6-5 to TRBJ2-7; D ambiguous. Trimming shortened V by 8 bases and J by 0 bases, and 14 bases separated the two germline ends. Germline V CDR1 and CDR2: MNHEY, SVGAGI. The CDR3 consists of 14 residues. CDR3 sequence: CASGIRNTSYEQYF. The CDR3 DNA sequence: TGTGCCAGCGGAATCAGGAATACCTCCTACGAGCAGTACTTC.

The chain combines TRBV5-4 with TRBJ2-5; TRBD1 aligns across 8 bases. Germline CDR1 SGHNT, CDR2 YYREEE (reference sequence). After removal of 0 bases from V and 4 bases from J, the junction contained 5 bases not matched to a gene. This CDR3 spans 15 amino acids. CDR3: CASSLAGTGGETQYF. The CDR3, as DNA: TGTGCCAGCAGCTTGGCAGGGACAGGAGGAGAGACCCAGTACTTC.

This clone was detected once. The gene calls are TRBV19 and TRBJ1-4; D is unresolved. Germline CDR1 reads LNHDA; CDR2 reads SQIVND (reference sequence). V dropped 4 bases and J dropped 0 bases, with 9 bases sitting between them. The CDR3 is made up of 15 amino acids. The CDR3 DNA sequence: TGTGCCAGTAGTACTACCGGAGCAACTAATGAAAAACTGTTTTTT. It encodes CASSTTGATNEKLFF.

In its sample, this clone was seen a few times. V usage is TRBV18 and J usage is TRBJ1-1; weak D call: TRBD1 (6 bases). This CDR3 has 15 amino acids. CDR1 KGHSH and CDR2 LQKENI come from the germline V gene. V shed 6 bases and J shed 3 bases, with 17 bases lying between them. CDR3 sequence reads: CASSPGLDSYTEAFF. CDR3 DNA sequence: TGTGCCAGCTCGCCCGGCCTGGACAGTTACACTGAAGCTTTCTTT.

The rearrangement links TRBV30 to TRBJ1-6, with D possibly matching TRBD1 (6 bases). The CDR3 has 15 residues. From germline, CDR1 is GTSNPN and CDR2 SVGIG (reference sequence). Deletions cut 0 bases from V and 8 bases from J, with 14 bases between. The CDR3 loop reads CAWSVGARGDSPLHF. The CDR3 nucleotides read TGTGCCTGGAGTGTAGGAGCCAGGGGTGATTCACCCCTCCACTTT.

This clone was observed a few times. This sequence joins TRBV10-1 and TRBJ2-2; 10 bases match TRBD2. J was trimmed by 0 bases and V by 4 bases; bases with no gene match: 5. Germline loops: CDR1 WNHNN, CDR2 SYGVQD (reference sequence). The length of the CDR3 is 17 residues. CDR3 DNA sequence: TGCGCCAGCAGTGCAACTAGCGGGGACTCGAACACCGGGGAGCTGTTTTTT. Translating it yields CASSATSGDSNTGELFF.

The chain has TRBV7-2 and TRBJ1-1; D remains unclear. The V end was cut by 0 bases, the J end by 4 bases, with 9 bases between. This CDR3 is built from 14 residues. The germline gives CDR1 SGHTA, CDR2 FQGNSA. The CDR3 loop is CASSLAGWSTEAFF. In nucleotides, the CDR3 is TGTGCCAGCAGCTTAGCAGGTTGGAGCACTGAAGCTTTCTTT.

The chain has TRBV27 and TRBJ1-5, with 10 positions matching TRBD1. The junction had 13 bases not matched to a gene; V was cut back by 10 bases and J by 1 base. Germline V gene data show CDR1 as MNHEY and CDR2 as SMNVEV (reference sequence). This CDR3 contains 17 residues. This chain's CDR3 is CANRQGARVQSNQPQHF. The DNA for the CDR3 is TGTGCCAATAGACAGGGGGCGAGGGTGCAGAGCAATCAGCCCCAGCATTTT.

The chain carries TRBV7-9 and TRBJ2-5; TRBD2 might be the D (6 bases). Germline CDR1 is SEHNR and CDR2 is FQNEAQ (reference sequence). The CDR3 sequence is 14 residues long. V shed 3 bases and J shed 5 bases, with 13 bases lying between them. DNA of the CDR3: TGTGCCAGCAGCTTTAAAGGGAGGCGGGAGACCCAGTACTTC. It specifies CASSFKGRRETQYF. The full variable domain, its missing parts supplied by reference TRBV7-9 and TRBJ2-5, is DTGVSQNPRHKITKRGQNVTFRCDPISEHNRLYWYRQTLGQGPEFLTYFQNEAQLEKSRLLSDRFSAERPKGSFSTLEIQRTEQGDSAMYLCASSFKGRRETQYFGPGTRLLVL.

This chain joins TRBV3-1 (or the pseudogene TRBV3-2) and TRBJ2-7; weak D call: TRBD1 (5 bases). There are 15 residues in the CDR3. V was shortened by 1 base and J by 4 bases, with 14 bases between the two germline ends. Germline V gene lookup returns CDR1 LGHDT and CDR2 YNNKEL (reference sequence). CDR3 nucleotides: TGTGCCAGCAGCCAAGGGTCAGGGCTTGGTTACGAGCAGTACTTC. It is translated as CASSQGSGLGYEQYF.

This clone was picked up a small number of times. V and J are TRBV6-5 and TRBJ2-7; weak D call: TRBD1 (6 bases). Trimming pared 7 bases from V and 2 bases from J, leaving 9 bases between. Germline assignment: CDR1 MNHEY and CDR2 SVGAGI. The CDR3 runs 12 residues. Written as DNA, the CDR3 is TGTGCCAGCACGAGGACAGCCTACGAGCAGTACTTC. Encoded protein: CASTRTAYEQYF.

V is TRBV6-4 and J is TRBJ2-2; possible D gene TRBD1, 6 bases. Germline assignment: CDR1 MRHNA and CDR2 SNTAGT. The CDR3 consists of 14 residues. The ends were cut back, 8 bases at V and 0 bases at J, with 10 bases in the middle. CDR3 sequence (DNA): TGTGCCAGCTTACAGGGATCGAACACCGGGGAGCTGTTTTTT. Amino acid sequence: CASLQGSNTGELFF.

The chain couples TRBV15 to TRBJ1-5, with 8 bases fitting TRBD1. The V segment lost 5 bases and the J segment 2 bases; nucleotides outside the gene matches: 5. The CDR3 runs 15 residues. Germline V gene sequence: CDR1 LNHNV, CDR2 YYDKDF (reference sequence). CDR3 DNA: TGTGCCACCAGCTCAGGGGGCGAAGGCAATCAGCCCCAGCATTTT. Amino acids: CATSSGGEGNQPQHF. Based on the CDR3 plus reference TRBV15 and TRBJ1-5, the full variable domain is DAMVIQNPRYQVTQFGKPVTLSCSQTLNHNVMYWYQQKSSQAPKLLFHYYDKDFNNEADTPDNFQSRRPNTSFCFLDIRSPGLGDTAMYLCATSSGGEGNQPQHFGDGTRLSIL.

This sequence joins TRBV19 and TRBJ1-6; 9 bases agree with TRBD1. In germline, CDR1 is LNHDA, CDR2 SQIVND (reference sequence). The CDR3 has 14 residues. V dropped 7 bases and J dropped 9; count of bases not matched to a gene: 7. CDR3 bases: TGTGCCAGTACCGGGGGACAGGGTCGTTCACCCCTCCACTTT. This codes for CASTGGQGRSPLHF.